These T cell receptor beta chains were read from a single sample in a study of T cell responses to AZD1222 COVID-19 vaccine. Assay: immunoSEQ multiplex PCR; the TCRdb copy retains only in-frame clones and omits some. This sample has 65,000 to 90,000 clones, with 88% found just once. Specimen: peripheral blood, collected on day 0 of AZD1222 vaccination. All receptors come from an adult in good health. Each CDR3 is given with its conserved first and last residue. A D gene is named only where the DNA matches it firmly. A clone size is listed for some rows: how often the clone was seen (once, few, many), or a class if it is expanded.

V gene	D gene	clone size	J gene	CDR3 protein	CDR3 DNA
TRBV19	-	once	TRBJ2-2	CATVWAGSGTGELFF	TGTGCCACCGTATGGGCAGGCAGTGGGACCGGGGAGCTGTTTTTT
TRBV6-5	-	-	TRBJ2-7	CATRQSQSSYEQYF	TGTGCCACCAGACAAAGCCAGAGCTCCTACGAGCAGTACTTC
TRBV5-1	-	-	TRBJ1-1	CASSSDNTLWDTEAFF	TGCGCCAGCAGCAGTGACAACACCCTTTGGGACACTGAAGCTTTCTTT
TRBV19	TRBD1	-	TRBJ2-7	CASSTNAGQEPYEQYF	TGTGCCAGTAGTACCAACGCGGGACAGGAGCCCTACGAGCAGTACTTC
TRBV9	-	-	TRBJ2-3	CASSVAPSGHTDTQYF	TGTGCCAGCAGCGTAGCACCCAGCGGACACACAGATACGCAGTATTTT
TRBV2	-	-	TRBJ2-3	CASSEEGGDTQYF	TGTGCCAGCAGTGAGGAAGGGGGAGATACGCAGTATTTT
TRBV7-2	-	-	TRBJ2-2	CASSFIIRGVAGELFF	TGTGCCAGCAGCTTTATCATTCGGGGCGTAGCCGGGGAGCTGTTTTTT
TRBV18	-	-	TRBJ1-6	CASSIDMNSPLHF	TGTGCCAGCTCGATCGACATGAATTCACCCCTCCACTTT
TRBV10-3	-	-	TRBJ1-1	CAISDIQLAFF	TGTGCCATCAGTGACATCCAATTAGCTTTCTTT
TRBV27	-	-	TRBJ1-6	CASSLQLSQSYSPLHF	TGTGCCAGCAGTTTACAGTTATCCCAGTCGTATTCACCCCTCCACTTT
TRBV4-1	-	-	TRBJ1-1	CASSQKAGPMNTEAFF	TGCGCCAGCAGCCAAAAGGCAGGGCCCATGAACACTGAAGCTTTCTTT
TRBV19	-	-	TRBJ2-2	CASSRGLSNTGELFF	TGTGCCAGTAGTAGGGGACTCTCGAACACCGGGGAGCTGTTTTTT
TRBV7-3	-	once	TRBJ1-2	CASSMLTEPLDRGYTF	TGTGCCAGCAGCATGTTAACAGAACCTCTAGACCGTGGCTACACCTTC
TRBV10-3	-	-	TRBJ1-6	CAISEQNNSPLHF	TGTGCCATCAGTGAACAGAATAATTCACCCCTCCACTTT
TRBV6-6	-	-	TRBJ2-2	CASSYAHQRDTGELFF	TGTGCCAGCAGTTACGCCCACCAGAGGGACACCGGGGAGCTGTTTTTT
TRBV5-4	TRBD2	few	TRBJ2-1	CASSSTGTRRYNEQFF	TGTGCCAGCAGCTCAACCGGGACTAGGCGGTACAATGAGCAGTTCTTC
TRBV7-2	-	-	TRBJ2-2	CASERDTGELFF	TGTGCCAGCGAAAGAGACACCGGGGAGCTGTTTTTT
TRBV19	-	once	TRBJ1-4	CASTLRTKGEKLFF	TGTGCCAGTACCCTCCGGACCAAGGGTGAAAAACTGTTTTTT
TRBV10-2	TRBD1	-	TRBJ2-5	CASSPTGKALETQYF	TGCGCCAGCTCCCCGACAGGGAAAGCCCTAGAGACCCAGTACTTC
TRBV27	-	-	TRBJ1-6	CASSPLVGSPLHF	TGTGCCAGCAGTCCTCTGGTGGGTTCGCCCCTCCACTTT
TRBV5-1	-	-	TRBJ2-1	CASSLRGGGQHYNEQFF	TGCGCCAGCAGCTTGAGAGGGGGAGGGCAGCACTACAATGAGCAGTTCTTC
TRBV19	TRBD1	once	TRBJ1-5	CASSTIGTGGIRQPQHF	TGTGCCAGTAGTACGATCGGGACAGGGGGGATCAGGCAGCCCCAGCATTTT
TRBV4-3	-	-	TRBJ2-7	CASSQEPGYEQYF	TGCGCCAGCAGCCAAGAACCGGGGTACGAGCAGTACTTC
TRBV7-2	-	-	TRBJ1-2	CASSSRVGKGYTF	TGTGCCAGCAGCTCGAGGGTAGGGAAGGGCTACACCTTC
TRBV24-1	TRBD2	-	TRBJ2-1	CATSDSTSGDYNEQFF	TGTGCCACCAGTGATTCCACTAGCGGGGATTACAATGAGCAGTTCTTC
TRBV6-6	TRBD1	-	TRBJ1-1	CASSPKDRGAEAFF	TGTGCCAGCAGTCCAAAGGACAGGGGTGCTGAAGCTTTCTTT
TRBV5-5	TRBD1	-	TRBJ2-7	CASSFRQGNREQYF	TGTGCCAGCAGCTTTCGACAGGGAAATCGCGAGCAGTACTTC
TRBV10-3	-	-	TRBJ1-2	CAIGAQRQHDGGYTF	TGTGCCATCGGGGCCCAGCGACAGCACGATGGTGGCTACACCTTC
TRBV28	TRBD1	-	TRBJ1-2	CASSRRDRDYGYTF	TGTGCCAGCAGTCGCCGGGACAGGGACTATGGCTACACCTTC
TRBV10-1	-	once	TRBJ2-5	CASSESKSPGQETQYF	TGCGCCAGCAGTGAGTCGAAGTCCCCAGGCCAAGAGACCCAGTACTTC
TRBV5-4	-	-	TRBJ2-7	CASSRKTDSYEQYF	TGTGCCAGCAGCCGAAAAACGGACAGCTACGAGCAGTACTTC
TRBV19	TRBD1	-	TRBJ2-1	CASTKGQGSYNEQFF	TGTGCCAGTACCAAGGGACAGGGAAGTTACAATGAGCAGTTCTTC
TRBV10-3	-	-	TRBJ2-1	CAISESDSSYNEQFF	TGTGCCATCAGTGAGTCGGACAGCTCCTACAATGAGCAGTTCTTC
TRBV27	TRBD2	-	TRBJ2-5	CASRGLAGGEETQYF	TGTGCCAGCCGGGGACTAGCGGGGGGTGAGGAGACCCAGTACTTC
TRBV6-5	-	-	TRBJ2-7	CASSYGPGAYEQYF	TGTGCCAGCAGTTACGGGCCGGGGGCGTACGAGCAGTACTTC
TRBV7-9	TRBD1	once	TRBJ2-2	CASMDPGQGATGELFF	TGTGCCAGCATGGATCCGGGACAGGGGGCTACCGGGGAGCTGTTTTTT
TRBV3-1/TRBV3-2	-	-	TRBJ2-7	CASSPRSATYEQYF	TGTGCCAGCAGCCCTCGGTCCGCTACCTACGAGCAGTACTTC
TRBV7-2	-	once	TRBJ1-2	CASSLLSSDYGYTF	TGTGCCAGCAGCTTACTTTCGTCGGACTATGGCTACACCTTC
TRBV12-3/TRBV12-4	TRBD1	once	TRBJ1-2	CASRTTTGLGYTF	TGTGCCAGCAGAACTACGACAGGGTTAGGCTACACCTTC
TRBV3-1/TRBV3-2	-	-	TRBJ1-2	CASSQRGYGYTF	TGTGCCAGCAGCCAGAGGGGATATGGCTACACCTTC
TRBV3-1/TRBV3-2	TRBD1	-	TRBJ1-3	CASRGQGVNTIYF	TGTGCCAGCCGGGGACAGGGGGTAAACACCATATATTTT
TRBV30	-	-	TRBJ1-3	CAWSVYGTGNTIYF	TGTGCCTGGAGTGTATACGGAACTGGAAACACCATATATTTT
TRBV5-1	-	few	TRBJ1-2	CASSLDGSGYTF	TGCGCCAGCAGCTTGGATGGGAGTGGCTACACCTTC
TRBV3-1/TRBV3-2	-	-	TRBJ1-1	CASRPADKNTEAFF	TGTGCCAGCAGGCCAGCGGACAAGAACACTGAAGCTTTCTTT
TRBV18	TRBD2	-	TRBJ2-5	CASSPGLAGSGETQYF	TGTGCCAGCTCACCAGGGCTAGCGGGCAGTGGAGAGACCCAGTACTTC
TRBV28	-	-	TRBJ2-3	CASSYASRLNTDTQYF	TGTGCCAGCAGTTACGCAAGCCGATTAAACACAGATACGCAGTATTTT
TRBV6-2/TRBV6-3	TRBD1	-	TRBJ1-2	CASSYRDSLSNYGYTF	TGTGCCAGCAGTTATAGGGACAGCTTGTCGAACTATGGCTACACCTTC
TRBV18	-	-	TRBJ1-5	CASSPPSGGQGQPQHF	TGTGCCAGCTCACCGCCCTCCGGGGGGCAAGGTCAGCCCCAGCATTTT
TRBV30	-	-	TRBJ1-4	CAWSLGGTNEKLFF	TGTGCCTGGAGTTTAGGGGGTACTAATGAAAAACTGTTTTTT
TRBV5-4	TRBD2	-	TRBJ2-5	CASSSISGTQETQYF	TGTGCCAGCAGCTCGATTAGCGGGACTCAAGAGACCCAGTACTTC
TRBV3-1/TRBV3-2	-	-	TRBJ1-5	CASSPSGNSNQPQHF	TGTGCCAGCAGCCCTTCAGGAAATAGCAATCAGCCCCAGCATTTT
TRBV19	-	-	TRBJ1-3	CASSPGLGGNTIYF	TGTGCCAGTAGTCCTGGGCTTGGAGGAAACACCATATATTTT
TRBV24-1	TRBD1	-	TRBJ1-1	CATRDRGSGTEAFF	TGTGCCACCAGAGACAGGGGTTCGGGCACTGAAGCTTTCTTT
TRBV28	TRBD1	-	TRBJ1-5	CASSLLQGAGNQPQHF	TGTGCCAGCAGTTTATTACAGGGGGCAGGCAATCAGCCCCAGCATTTT
TRBV7-9	-	-	TRBJ2-1	CASSQTGNEQFF	TGTGCCAGCAGCCAAACCGGGAATGAGCAGTTCTTC
TRBV18	-	-	TRBJ2-6	CASSPPYGSSGANVLTF	TGTGCCAGCTCACCACCGTACGGGAGCTCTGGGGCCAACGTCCTGACTTTC
TRBV4-3	-	-	TRBJ2-7	CASSQGLRNSYEQYF	TGCGCCAGCAGCCAAGGGTTGAGGAACTCCTACGAGCAGTACTTC
TRBV9	-	-	TRBJ1-3	CASSVGARSSGNTIYF	TGTGCCAGCAGCGTAGGGGCACGTAGCTCTGGAAACACCATATATTTT